What follows are 13 T cell receptor beta chains derived from one specimen sequenced in a study of CD4 and CD8 cells across lung adenocarcinoma regions. Each CDR3 protein is one row after TCRdb ran MiXCR on the PCR reads. The sample shows 16,000 or so distinct CDR3 sequences, around 53% of them seen only once. The source material was CD8+ T cells from the center of a lung tumor. The receptor source for this set is a female donor with lung adenocarcinoma. The CD4 and CD8 labels of this study may be unreliable.

The chain has TRBV27 and TRBJ2-4; 14 bases agree with TRBD2. Losses at the gene ends were 8 bases for V and 10 bases for J; bases not matched to a gene: 13. Germline CDR1 reads MNHEY; CDR2 reads SMNVEV (reference sequence). The CDR3 consists of 16 residues. The CDR3 loop is CASRTSGGHGQRIQYF. CDR3 nucleotides: TGTGCCAGCCGGACTAGCGGGGGGCATGGGCAAAGAATTCAGTACTTC.

This clonotype was picked up a small number of times. V usage is TRBV6-5 and J usage is TRBJ1-6; tentatively, D is TRBD1 (5 bases). V was pared by 5 bases and J by 9 bases, with 17 bases between. Germline V CDR1 and CDR2: MNHEY, SVGAGI. This CDR3 is 15 amino acids long. In DNA, the CDR3 is TGTGCCAGCAGTATACAGTCGGGGGGGGGTTCACCCCTCCACTTT. Translation: CASSIQSGGGSPLHF.

J is TRBJ2-3 and V is TRBV6-1; perhaps TRBD2 as D (6 bases). The DNA end favors TRBJ2-5, so the J call may be wrong. Germline V gives CDR1 MNHNS, CDR2 SASEGT. The CDR3 is 16 residues long. The DNA for the CDR3 is TGTGCCAGCGGGGGGAACGTGGGCCGTGACGCGGATACCCAGTACTTC. It specifies CASGGNVGRDADTQYF.

The chain carries TRBV6-1 and TRBJ2-2, with 12 bases that match TRBD2. CDR3 length: 16 amino acids. CDR1 MNHNS and CDR2 SASEGT come from the germline V gene. V lost 2 bases to trimming and J lost 13 bases; unmatched junction nucleotides: 11. In DNA, the CDR3 is TGTGCCAGCAGTGAACCGGGACTAGCGGGCACCGGTACGCTGTTTTTT. This codes for CASSEPGLAGTGTLFF.

The chain's CDR3 is CASRASGRRDQETQYF. The CDR3 nucleotides are TGTGCCAGCAGGGCTAGCGGGCGCCGAGACCAAGAGACCCAGTACTTC. V is TRBV6-1 and J is TRBJ2-5; 8 nucleotides match TRBD2. Trimming took 6 bases from V and 0 from J; bases not matched to a gene: 9. CDR3 size: 16 residues. CDR1 and CDR2 from the germline V gene are MNHNS and SASEGT.

About this clonotype itself: A junction end diverges from the germline sequence, so it may reflect a read error. The chain recombines TRBV6-1 with TRBJ2-3; 8 nucleotides line up with TRBD2. Germline values: CDR1 MNHNS, CDR2 SASEGT. The length of the CDR3 is 16 residues. The CDR3 here is CASSPSGHPTTNMQYF. The CDR3 region has the DNA TGTGCCAGCAGTCCTAGCGGGCACCCAACCACAAATATGCAGTATTTC.

The chain couples TRBV25-1 to TRBJ2-5; TRBD2 agrees at 8 bases. This CDR3 is 14 amino acids long. In germline, CDR1 is MGHDK, CDR2 SYGVNS. CDR3 region: CAGSGGGEQETQYF. The CDR3 DNA reads as TGTGCGGGGAGCGGGGGCGGAGAACAAGAGACCCAGTACTTC. Full variable domain (outside the CDR3, taken from reference TRBV25-1 and TRBJ2-5): EADIYQTPRYLVIGTGKKITLECSQTMGHDKMYWYQQDPGMELHLIHYSYGVNSTEKGDLSSESTVSRIRTEHFPLTLESARPSHTSQYLCAGSGGGEQETQYFGPGTRLLVL.

In its sample, this clonotype was seen many times. V gene TRBV3-1 combines with J gene TRBJ2-1; D might be TRBD2 (6 bases). Germline CDR1 and CDR2: LGHDT and YNNKEL (reference sequence). V lost 1 base and J lost 10, with 11 bases in between. There are 13 residues in the CDR3. CDR3 sequence: CASSQGFSGEQFF. In nucleotides, the CDR3 is TGTGCCAGCAGCCAAGGTTTTAGCGGCGAGCAGTTCTTC.

Details on this clonotype: This likely comes from a read error, as the CDR3 has no conserved phenylalanine or tryptophan at its end. The limits of the CDR3 on the DNA are not certain, so only TCRdb's listed CDR3 is given. The rearrangement joins TRBV6-1 to TRBJ2-6; the DNA was not used to check the table's D call, TRBD2. The germline V gene encodes CDR1 MNHNS and CDR2 SASEGT. The CDR3 is 20 residues long, counting both termini. The CDR3 here is CASDLGLAGGRTYNEQFFGP.

This clonotype ranks as medium-sized. The V and J genes are TRBV4-1 and TRBJ2-1; the match to TRBD1 covers 7 bases. The CDR3 extends over 17 amino acids. Germline V gene lookup returns CDR1 MGHRA and CDR2 YSYEKL. V gave up 1 base and J gave up 6 bases; unmatched junction bases: 12. For the CDR3, the DNA is TGCGCCAGCAGCCAAGGAGGGAGACAGGGAACCTCCAATGAGCAGTTCTTC. Translating it yields CASSQGGRQGTSNEQFF.

This chain connects TRBV27 to TRBJ2-1; TRBD2 aligns across 7 bases. The CDR3 totals 15 residues. Germline V gives CDR1 MNHEY, CDR2 SMNVEV (reference sequence). V lost 5 bases to trimming and J lost 2 bases; unmatched junction nucleotides: 6. The CDR3 is CASSPFGRPYNEQFF. CDR3 DNA sequence: TGTGCCAGCAGTCCTTTCGGGAGGCCCTACAATGAGCAGTTCTTC.

This clonotype occurred once. The junction does not match germline at one end; this may be a read error. V is TRBV4-1 and J is TRBJ2-3, with D possibly matching TRBD1 (6 bases). The CDR3 length is 14 residues. Per the germline V gene, CDR1 is MGHRA and CDR2 is YSYEKL. The CDR3 DNA is TGCGGCAGCAGGCGGCCAGGGGTCCAAGATACGCAGTATTTC. This encodes CGSRRPGVQDTQYF.

A note on this clonotype: It may be a read error: a sequence one base away is much more abundant. The chain couples TRBV27 to TRBJ2-2; 8 bases map to TRBD1. The germline V gene has CDR1 MNHEY and CDR2 SMNVEV (reference sequence). Trimming removed 7 bases from V and 4 bases from J; junction bases left unmatched: 8. The CDR3 spans 15 residues. Here the CDR3 reads CASTFTGGSTGELFF. For the CDR3, the DNA is TGTGCCAGCACTTTTACAGGGGGGAGCACCGGGGAGCTGTTTTTT.